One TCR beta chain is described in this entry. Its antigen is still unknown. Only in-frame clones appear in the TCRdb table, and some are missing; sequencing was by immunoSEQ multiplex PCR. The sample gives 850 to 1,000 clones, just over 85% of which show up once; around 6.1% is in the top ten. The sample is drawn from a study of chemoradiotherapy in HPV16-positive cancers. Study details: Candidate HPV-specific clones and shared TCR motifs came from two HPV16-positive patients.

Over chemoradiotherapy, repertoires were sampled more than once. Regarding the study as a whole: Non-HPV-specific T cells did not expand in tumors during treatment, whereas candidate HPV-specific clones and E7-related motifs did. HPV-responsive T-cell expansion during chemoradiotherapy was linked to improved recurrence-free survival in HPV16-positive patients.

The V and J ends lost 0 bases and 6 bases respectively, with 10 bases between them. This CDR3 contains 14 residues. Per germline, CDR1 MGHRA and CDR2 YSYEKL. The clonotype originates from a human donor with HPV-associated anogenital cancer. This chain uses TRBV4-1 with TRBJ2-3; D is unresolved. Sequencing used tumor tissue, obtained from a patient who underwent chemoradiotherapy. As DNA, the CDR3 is TGCGCCAGCAGCCAAGACTTCTTGTCGGATACGCAGTATTTT. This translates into CASSQDFLSDTQYF.